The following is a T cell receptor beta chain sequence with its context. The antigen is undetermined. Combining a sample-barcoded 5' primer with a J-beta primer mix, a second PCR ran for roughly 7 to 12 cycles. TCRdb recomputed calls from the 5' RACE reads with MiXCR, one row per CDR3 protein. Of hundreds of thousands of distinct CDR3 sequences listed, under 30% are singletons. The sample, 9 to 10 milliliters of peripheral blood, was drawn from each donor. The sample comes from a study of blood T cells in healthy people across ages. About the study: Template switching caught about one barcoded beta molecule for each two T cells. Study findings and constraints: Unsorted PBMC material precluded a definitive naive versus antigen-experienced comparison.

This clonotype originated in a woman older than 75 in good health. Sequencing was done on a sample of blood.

CDR3 sequence reads: CSASSRGTFSNQPQHF. The CDR3 DNA sequence: TGCAGTGCTAGTTCTAGGGGGACGTTTAGCAATCAGCCCCAGCATTTT. The chain employs TRBV20-1 and TRBJ1-5; maybe TRBD1 (6 bases). This CDR3 comprises 16 residues. V was pared by 3 bases and J by 0 bases, with 15 bases between. Germline CDR1 is DFQATT and CDR2 is SNEGSKA (reference sequence).